The rows below give T cell receptor beta chains drawn from one sample of a study of cytomegalovirus exposure and HLA in healthy donors. Sequenced by immunoSEQ multiplex PCR; TCRdb stores in-frame clones only, minus some. The repertoire consists of 160,000 or so clones, with roughly four fifths occurring once and the leading ten covering about 4.4%. The material sequenced was PBMCs. All receptors come from a man aged 35 to 55 in good health and CMV-seronegative. CDR3s include the opening cysteine and the closing phenylalanine or tryptophan. The D gene is left open where the match is weak. Clone size is stated in some rows and not others, as once, few, many or a class when expanded.

j_call	v_call	clone_size	d_call	cdr3_aa	cdr3_nt
TRBJ1-6	TRBV30	NA	TRBD1	CARGQGKNSPLHF	TGTGCCAGAGGACAGGGGAAGAATTCACCCCTCCACTTT
TRBJ1-3	TRBV30	few	NA	CAWSVGGDGNTIYF	TGTGCCTGGAGTGTAGGGGGAGACGGAAACACCATATATTTT
TRBJ2-7	TRBV7-9	NA	NA	CASNSETGTYEQYF	TGTGCCAGCAATTCAGAAACAGGTACCTACGAGCAGTACTTC
TRBJ2-1	TRBV6-5	NA	TRBD1	CASRSGQRVRNEQFF	TGTGCCAGCAGGTCGGGACAGAGGGTTCGCAATGAGCAGTTCTTC
TRBJ2-3	TRBV30	few	NA	CAWSVLGRGTDTQYF	TGTGCCTGGAGTGTACTTGGGAGAGGCACAGATACGCAGTATTTT
TRBJ2-5	TRBV2	NA	TRBD1	CASTGANLYQETQYF	TGTGCCAGTACAGGGGCGAACCTGTACCAAGAGACCCAGTACTTC
TRBJ1-2	TRBV2	NA	NA	CASSERGHAVGYTF	TGTGCCAGCAGTGAAAGGGGCCACGCGGTCGGCTACACCTTC
TRBJ2-1	TRBV30	once	TRBD1	CAWGTANEQFF	TGTGCCTGGGGGACAGCCAATGAGCAGTTCTTC
TRBJ1-1	TRBV5-4	NA	NA	CASSPPGQGSMNTEAFF	TGTGCCAGCAGCCCCCCGGGCCAGGGTAGCATGAACACTGAAGCTTTCTTT
TRBJ1-4	TRBV19	once	TRBD1	CASSAQGEVNEKLFF	TGTGCCAGTAGTGCCCAGGGGGAAGTTAATGAAAAACTGTTTTTT
TRBJ2-2	TRBV5-6	NA	TRBD1	CASSSTGTGTGELFF	TGTGCCAGTAGCTCTACCGGGACAGGGACCGGGGAGCTGTTTTTT
TRBJ1-5	TRBV10-3	few	TRBD1	CAISSDNRGGQPQHF	TGTGCCATCAGTTCTGATAACAGGGGTGGTCAGCCCCAGCATTTT
TRBJ2-7	TRBV7-2	NA	NA	CASSLAFLITYEQYF	TGTGCCAGCAGCTTAGCCTTTCTTATTACCTACGAGCAGTACTTC
TRBJ1-1	TRBV25-1	NA	NA	CASSEWPGVEAFF	TGTGCCAGCAGTGAATGGCCAGGGGTTGAAGCTTTCTTT
TRBJ1-2	TRBV27	few	NA	CASSGYSGYTF	TGTGCCAGCAGTGGTTACTCTGGCTACACCTTC
TRBJ2-1	TRBV9	NA	TRBD1	CASSPRGAGGEQFF	TGTGCCAGCAGCCCGAGAGGGGCAGGGGGTGAGCAGTTCTTC
TRBJ1-1	TRBV7-6	NA	NA	CASSSQGHTEAFF	TGTGCCAGCAGCTCACAGGGACACACTGAAGCTTTCTTT
TRBJ2-6	TRBV29-1	NA	NA	CSVARDTGANVLTF	TGCAGCGTTGCCCGGGACACTGGGGCCAACGTCCTGACTTTC
TRBJ2-7	TRBV9	few	TRBD1	CASSVGDRAYEQYF	TGTGCCAGCAGCGTAGGAGACAGGGCATACGAGCAGTACTTC
TRBJ2-2	TRBV27	NA	TRBD2	CASRPASGVYTGELFF	TGTGCCAGCAGGCCGGCTAGCGGGGTGTACACCGGGGAGCTGTTTTTT
TRBJ1-4	TRBV5-1	NA	TRBD1	CASSPRDRTNEKLFF	TGCGCCAGCAGCCCCAGGGACAGAACTAATGAAAAACTGTTTTTT
TRBJ2-7	TRBV5-1	NA	TRBD1	CASSDPGTGGSLGNEQYF	TGCGCCAGCAGCGACCCGGGGACAGGGGGGTCGCTGGGGAACGAGCAGTACTTC
TRBJ1-1	TRBV4-1	NA	TRBD1	CASRAAGGTEAFF	TGCGCCAGCAGGGCGGCAGGGGGCACTGAAGCTTTCTTT
TRBJ1-5	TRBV6-4	NA	NA	CASSDGRGQPQHF	TGTGCCAGCAGTGACGGACGGGGTCAGCCCCAGCATTTT
TRBJ1-2	TRBV19	NA	TRBD1	CASSIVGDSSNYGYTF	TGTGCCAGTAGTATAGTGGGGGACAGCTCTAACTATGGCTACACCTTC
TRBJ2-7	TRBV7-2	NA	TRBD1	CASSLDRAGTGLYEQYF	TGTGCCAGCAGCTTAGATCGGGCCGGGACAGGGCTCTACGAGCAGTACTTC
TRBJ1-1	TRBV7-3	once	NA	CASSRTGMNTEAFF	TGTGCCAGCAGCCGAACGGGTATGAACACTGAAGCTTTCTTT
TRBJ1-1	TRBV5-4	NA	NA	CASSTDSFKNTEAFF	TGTGCCAGCAGTACCGACAGCTTCAAGAACACTGAAGCTTTCTTT
TRBJ1-5	TRBV4-1	NA	NA	CASSQEQSNQPQHF	TGCGCCAGCAGCCAAGAGCAGAGCAATCAGCCCCAGCATTTT
TRBJ2-1	TRBV11-2	NA	NA	CASGPLSPSYNEQFF	TGTGCCAGCGGGCCCCTGAGCCCATCCTACAATGAGCAGTTCTTC
TRBJ2-3	TRBV19	NA	NA	CASSTGGAFTDTQYF	TGTGCCAGTAGTACTGGGGGGGCCTTCACAGATACGCAGTATTTT
TRBJ1-2	TRBV6-5	NA	NA	CASRGKYRAAGYTF	TGTGCCAGCAGGGGGAAATACAGGGCCGCTGGCTACACCTTC
TRBJ2-7	TRBV6-5	NA	TRBD1	CASSLTGTGLSNEQYF	TGTGCCAGCAGTTTAACGGGGACAGGGCTTTCCAACGAGCAGTACTTC
TRBJ2-2	TRBV4-1	NA	NA	CASSHQNTGELFF	TGCGCCAGCAGCCATCAGAACACCGGGGAGCTGTTTTTT
TRBJ1-1	TRBV5-4	NA	NA	CASSTGQRPFF	TGTGCCAGCAGCACTGGACAAAGGCCTTTCTTT
TRBJ2-1	TRBV5-6	NA	TRBD2	CASRAGTSYNEQFF	TGTGCCAGCAGGGCCGGGACTAGTTACAATGAGCAGTTCTTC
TRBJ1-2	TRBV19	few	NA	CASSARPGGYTF	TGTGCCAGTAGTGCCAGGCCCGGTGGCTACACCTTC
TRBJ1-1	TRBV11-2	NA	NA	CASSITANTEAFF	TGTGCCAGCAGCATAACAGCTAACACTGAAGCTTTCTTT
TRBJ1-2	TRBV6-5	NA	NA	CASSYRGNNYGYTF	TGTGCCAGCAGTTACCGAGGAAATAACTATGGCTACACCTTC